The 5 T cell receptor beta chains listed next were all sequenced from one sample in a study of T-cell reconstitution after alpha-beta-depleted transplantation in children. Researchers prepared the TCRbeta library using unique molecular identifiers, the study reports. From the PCR reads, TCRdb called clonotypes with MiXCR, one entry per CDR3 protein. The repertoire includes more than 400,000 distinct CDR3 sequences, about 10% of them detected once, and 13% to 15% sits in the top ten. The input for sequencing was PBMCs, mostly from graft donor cells, taken 180 days after TCRalphabeta/CD19-depleted stem cell transplant. The receptors stem from a female patient aged 2 to 10 who had a stem cell transplant for aplastic anemia, so the T cells may come from the graft donor.

This clonotype showed up just a few times. The rearrangement joins TRBV7-2 to TRBJ1-1; D is perhaps TRBD1 (6 bases). CDR3 length equals 14 residues. Germline lookup yields CDR1 SGHTA and CDR2 FQGNSA. V lost 2 bases to trimming and J lost 4 bases, with 11 bases between them. CDR3 loop: CASSLIARGTEAFF. The CDR3 DNA reads TGTGCCAGCAGCTTAATTGCCAGGGGCACTGAAGCTTTCTTT.

The chain carries TRBV6-2 or TRBV6-3 and TRBJ2-5, with D perhaps TRBD1 or TRBD2 (5 bases each). V shed 6 bases and J shed 1 base, with 21 bases lying between them. Germline lookup yields CDR1 MNHEY and CDR2 SVGEGT. The CDR3 runs to 17 residues. CDR3 sequence: CASSLRGSRRVQETQYF. The CDR3 DNA follows: TGTGCCAGCAGCCTTCGGGGCTCGCGGCGCGTCCAAGAGACCCAGTACTTC.

This clonotype has only a few counts. This sequence joins TRBV28 and TRBJ1-1, with a weak D call TRBD1 (5 bases). Trimming pared 3 bases from V and 3 bases from J, leaving 11 bases between. Per the germline V gene, CDR1 is MDHEN and CDR2 is SYDVKM. CDR3 length: 14 amino acids. The CDR3 is CASSFLGGYTEAFF. For the CDR3, the DNA is TGTGCCAGCAGTTTTTTGGGGGGGTACACTGAAGCTTTCTTT.

This chain links TRBV5-1 with TRBJ2-7, with 7 bases matching TRBD2. Germline CDR1 reads SGHRS; CDR2 reads YFSETQ. With 4 bases clipped from V and 1 base from J, the junction kept 20 bases outside the gene matches. This CDR3 contains 19 residues. This CDR3 is CASSVDWRELGAPSYEQYF. CDR3 nucleotide sequence: TGCGCCAGCAGCGTCGATTGGCGGGAGTTGGGCGCCCCTTCCTACGAGCAGTACTTC. The variable domain in full, completed from reference TRBV5-1 and TRBJ2-7, reads KAGVTQTPRYLIKTRGQQVTLSCSPISGHRSVSWYQQTPGQGLQFLFEYFSETQRNKGNFPGRFSGRQFSNSRSEMNVSTLELGDSALYLCASSVDWRELGAPSYEQYFGPGTRLTVT.

The table lists this clonotype with a few counts. The V gene is TRBV11-2, the J gene TRBJ2-3, with a possible D match to TRBD2 (6 bases). Germline CDR1 reads SGHAT; CDR2 reads FQNNGV. The CDR3 loop spans 18 amino acids. The germline V and J ends were trimmed by 5 bases and 5 bases, with 26 bases remaining between them. For the CDR3, the DNA is TGTGCCAGCAGCCAGAGGAGTTCTGGAGGGTTAAATGAAGATACGCAGTATTTT. Translating gives CASSQRSSGGLNEDTQYF.